This TCR beta chain was identified during a study of T cell repertoires in cytomegalovirus infection. Study observations and caveats: Pooled public TCR beta family frequency picked out CMV carriers with the relevant HLA.

V dropped 3 bases and J dropped 4 bases, with 18 bases sitting between them. CDR3 length equals 17 residues. Only a few counts were recorded for this clonotype. Antigen: not known. TCRdb ran MiXCR on the reads and lists one entry per CDR3 protein. The data contain about 450,000 distinct CDR3 sequences, approximately 31% of them singletons. Sequencing input: PBMCs. The TCR originated in a human donor in good health (CMV status not recorded). Some clones in this sample may be carry-over from other donors' samples. This chain uses TRBV12-3 or TRBV12-4 with TRBJ2-2, with D perhaps TRBD1 or TRBD2 (5 bases each). CDR3 nucleotides: TGTGCCAGCAGTTTTTCGGGCAGGGAGAGAGCCACCGGGGAGCTGTTTTTT. This codes for CASSFSGRERATGELFF.